These 7 T cell receptor beta chains share one sample of origin, sequenced in a study of tumor-infiltrating lymphocytes in primary liver carcinoma (dated by TCRdb to 2015 to 2018). Instrument used: Illumina HiSeq 2500. A constant-region primer and ProtoScript II reverse transcriptase were used to reverse-transcribe TCRbeta-specific cDNA from approximately 450 ng total RNA. Construction of the TCRbeta libraries relied on three nested rounds of multiplex PCR, following a slightly modified ARM-PCR procedure. Each of the first two PCR rounds ran for around 10 cycles using multiplex TRBV1-TRBV30 forward primers together with a Cbeta reverse primer. TCRdb applied fastp at Q25 and MiXCR to the public reads, then kept only in-frame beta chains. Identical CDR3 protein sequences are pooled into one entry, listed with their most common genes and DNA. Present in this sample are 320,000 or so distinct CDR3 sequences, more than 55% of which were seen just once. The top ten clones comprise roughly 9% of the sample.

RNA from unsorted whole blood was extracted with TRIzol reagent, and germline DNA was obtained with the DNeasy Blood & Tissue kit. Sequenced: peripheral blood. The receptors stem from a man aged 40-49 years with primary liver carcinoma and hepatitis B virus infection.

The rearrangement links TRBV12-3 or TRBV12-4 to TRBJ2-1, with a weak D call TRBD2 (7 bases). V lost 7 bases and J 4 bases, leaving 26 bases between the germline ends. CDR3 size: 18 residues. The CDR3, as DNA: TGTGCCAGCACTGCGGAAGGGATAGTGGGAGGGGGATACAATGAGCAGTTCTTC. This gives the protein CASTAEGIVGGGYNEQFF.

Comment on this clonotype: A junction boundary mismatches the germline segment, possibly from a read error. J is TRBJ2-1 and V is TRBV6-6; 14 positions match TRBD2. Germline loops: CDR1 MNHNY, CDR2 SVGAGI (reference sequence). The CDR3 contains 17 residues. Here the CDR3 DNA reads TGTGCCAGCATTTACCAAAGGACTAGCGGGAGGAAGGATGAGCAGTTCTTC. This sequence encodes CASIYQRTSGRKDEQFF.

With regard to this clonotype: Since a much larger clone is just one base distant, this may be a read error. The chain uses TRBV4-2 and TRBJ2-5; D could derive from TRBD1 or TRBD2 (5 bases each). The CDR3 covers 15 residues. CDR1 and CDR2 (germline): LGHNA, YNFKEQ. CDR3 nucleotides: TGTGCCAACAGCCAAGAGGCCGGGACGGGAGAGACCCAGTACTTC. Translating it yields CANSQEAGTGETQYF.

This clonotype was detected a few times. At one end the junction does not follow the germline gene, possibly because of a read error. The chain combines TRBV5-6 with TRBJ1-1; D gene unclear. This CDR3 has 16 residues. Germline CDR1 and CDR2: SGHDT and YYEEEE. CDR3 sequence reads: CASSLGQLVGNTEAFF. Written as DNA, the CDR3 is TGTGCTAGCAGCCTGGGCCAATTGGTGGGGAACACTGAAGCTTTCTTT.

Note on this clonotype: This may be a read error, as it is one base from a much larger clone. This chain links TRBV4-2 with TRBJ2-5; 8 positions agree with TRBD2. The germline gives CDR1 LGHNA, CDR2 YNFKEQ. V lost 3 bases to trimming and J lost 4 bases; unmatched junction nucleotides: 13. This CDR3 has 17 residues. The CDR3 is CASSQVAGPFGGETQYF. The CDR3 nucleotides are TGTGCCAGCAGCCAGGTAGCGGGACCCTTCGGTGGAGAGACCCAGTACTTC.

V is TRBV6-5 and J is TRBJ2-7, with D perhaps TRBD1 or TRBD2 (5 bases each). Germline CDR1 MNHEY, CDR2 SVGAGI. The V end lost 8 bases, the J end lost 12 bases, and 26 bases lay between the germline ends. The CDR3 is 14 amino acids. CDR3 coding DNA: TGTGCCAGCCGGACCGGGGCAGACTGGGCCGGGCGGTACTTC. This gives the protein CASRTGADWAGRYF.

As regards this clonotype: This may be a read error: a much more frequent sequence differs by one nucleotide. This rearrangement joins TRBV4-2 to TRBJ2-1, with TRBD2 matching over 10 bases. Germline V gene sequence: CDR1 LGHNA, CDR2 YNFKEQ. The CDR3 is made up of 16 amino acids. The CDR3 coding sequence is TGTGTCAGCAGCCAATCCGGGACTAGCGTCTACAATGAGCAGTTCTTC. Protein product: CVSSQSGTSVYNEQFF.